This T cell receptor beta chain is from a study of cytotoxic CD8 clonotypes in ibrutinib-treated CLL. Looking at the study overall: Response samples were taken after a median roughly 12 months of treatment, range 6 to 36. Study-level points and caveats: The public clonotypes identified were infrequent and showed contraction or stability on treatment. Clonality increased with ibrutinib response but returned toward baseline at progression. Patients had baseline clonality above age-matched healthy donors, and this clonality moved with circulating CD8+ T-cell counts.

Concerning this clone: The antigen is undetermined.

V lost 2 bases to trimming and J lost 5 bases, with 14 bases between them. The CDR3 spans 15 residues. Germline-derived CDR1 and CDR2 are SGHTA and FQGNSA. Only in-frame clones appear in the TCRdb table, and some are missing; sequencing was by immunoSEQ multiplex PCR. Altogether 50,000 to 65,000 clones are present, about three quarters being singletons, with the ten largest covering around two fifths. The receptor comes from a human donor with chronic lymphocytic leukemia. The chain combines TRBV7-2 with TRBJ2-3; TRBD2 might be the D (6 bases). The sequencing here drew on PBMCs, taken after 12 months of ibrutinib treatment. CDR3 nucleotides: TGTGCCAGCAGCTTAACCGGGAGCGTTCAAGATACGCAGTATTTT. Translated, it gives CASSLTGSVQDTQYF.